This T cell receptor (beta chain) emerged from a study of T cells in Graves' hyperthyroidism and ophthalmopathy (dated by TCRdb to between 2019 and 2020). Context from the whole study: Peripheral blood was collected at initial diagnosis, before any treatment. To identify TCR V-J signatures that set the groups apart, the researchers used a discovery cohort of more than 95 patients, made up of approximately 43 with Graves' ophthalmopathy and around 58 with stable Graves' hyperthyroidism. The approximately 90 discovery patients were divided at random into training and test sets in a 7:3 ratio. An independent validation cohort of under 20 hyperthyroidism patients and 17 patients who later progressed to ophthalmopathy tested prospective prediction of ophthalmopathy. The study also compared thyroid tissue and blood T-cell repertoires from five or six Graves' hyperthyroidism patients. After blood sampling, hyperthyroidism patients were treated with methimazole at a starting dose of 30 mg daily, and ophthalmopathy patients were treated with high-dose intravenous methylprednisolone. The paper reports TCR Vbeta CDR3 sequencing of approximately 130 peripheral blood samples: under 45 ophthalmopathy, about 75 hyperthyroidism and around 17 progressor patients.

This clonotype was seen a handful of times. The antigen this receptor binds is unknown. Base-call qualities are not available, and no considerably larger clone is one nucleotide away. The paper as a whole reports these results and caveats: Ophthalmopathy was separated from stable hyperthyroidism by a 13 V-J signature model, with 85% to 90% sensitivity and roughly 81% specificity obtained in cross-validation and 80%/75% obtained in testing. In validation, progression to ophthalmopathy was predicted by the model with 70% to 71% sensitivity and roughly 72% specificity, a median of approximately 7.1 months before onset. No statistical method was used to fix the sample size in advance, and group allocation was not hidden from the investigators. Blood samples also contained most of the expanded thyroid clonotypes (frequency above 0.001), which suggests that blood repertoires may reflect thyroid immune responses.

Its CDR3 holds 18 amino acids, cysteine through phenylalanine. The DNA shown is the 54-base CDR3, in frame from base 1. V is trimmed back by 0 bases and J by 4 bases, and the junction contains 9 bases that no gene match accounts for. CDR1 MNHEY and CDR2 SVGAGI were looked up in the germline V gene. The TCR beta CDR3 regions were amplified from RNA transcripts. For the first round of RT-PCR on the TCR CDR3, the HTBI primer set was used together with the Qiagen OneStep RT-PCR kit. Libraries were constructed in a second round of multiplex PCR, after which size selection and purification were performed. Paired-end sequencing of the libraries was performed with 100 bp reads on an Illumina HiSeq2000. In the source study's methods: SOAPnuke was used to process the raw data, removing reads that contained adapters or uncalled bases, had a mean Phred below 15, or lacked an exact match to the constant primer or identifier. High-quality paired reads were merged with COPE v1.2.5, and unique nucleotide sequences were defined as clonotypes. MiTCR v1.1 was used to align the clonotypes against IMGT TRBV, TRBD and TRBJ reference segments. The analysis was restricted to V-J combinations with a frequency above 0.0001, which together covered just over 99% of the repertoires. A TCS score was defined as the ratio of F50 (clonal expansion) to E x V (chaos), with BLOSUM62-based TCRdist applied between CDR3 peptides within each V-J. Welch's t-statistics and random forest reduced fewer than 600 V-J features to 13, which were used in a naive Bayes classifier (R e1071). Using fastp at Q25 and MiXCR, TCRdb reprocessed the public reads and kept productive beta chains. Records with the same CDR3 protein are collapsed into one entry carrying the most frequent genes and DNA. For this entry, the V and J calls and clone size follow TCRdb and not the study's own pipeline. In this sample the table shows some 690,000 distinct CDR3 sequences, roughly a sixth of which occur a single time. Around 15% of the sample goes to the ten largest clones.

A patient counted as having stable Graves' hyperthyroidism if no progression to ophthalmopathy occurred over 18 months of follow-up. Hyperthyroidism patients were newly diagnosed, with disease duration under 2 months, and aged 18 to 65 years. Any patient with an uncontrolled infection, another autoimmune disease, pregnancy or lactation was excluded. Diagnoses relied on clinical symptoms, serum thyroxine and TRAb, thyroid ultrasound and orbital computed tomography. PBMCs were separated from over 9 ml of fresh peripheral blood using Ficoll-Paque density gradient centrifugation. Total RNA was extracted with Trizol reagent, and quality was checked on an Agilent 2100 Bioanalyzer.

Sequencing was carried out using blood. This TCR was recovered from a man aged 50 or older with Graves' hyperthyroidism. Rearrangement joined TRBV6-5 to TRBJ2-7; 13 middle bases align to TRBD2. The sequenced DNA: TGTGCCAGCAGTTACTCGGGGACTAGCGGGAATTTCGGTTACGAGCAGTACTTC. The resulting protein is CASSYSGTSGNFGYEQYF.